This is a list of T cell receptor beta chains from one sample in a study of blood T cell repertoires in COVID-19. Libraries were prepared by immunoSEQ multiplex PCR; TCRdb keeps only in-frame clonotypes and omits some of them. The sample lists fewer than 250,000 clones, about 86% occurring once. What was sequenced was PBMCs or T cells enriched from blood (not recorded which). The origin of the receptors is a woman in her forties in a cohort exposed to, infected with or recovered from COVID-19 (not recorded which). Each CDR3 is given with its conserved first and last residue. Rows give clone size only sometimes, using once, few, many, or a class for an expanded clone.

j_gene: TRBJ2-1
abundance: NA
v_gene: TRBV6-2/TRBV6-3
CDR3aa: CASSYSASSEQFF

j_gene: TRBJ2-7
abundance: once
v_gene: TRBV11-2
CDR3aa: CASSNGAGTLPSYEQYF

j_gene: TRBJ2-1
abundance: NA
v_gene: TRBV5-8
CDR3aa: CASSLPQGRHNEQFF

j_gene: TRBJ2-7
abundance: few
v_gene: TRBV6-6
CDR3aa: CASSPTTYEQYF

j_gene: TRBJ2-5
abundance: once
v_gene: TRBV10-3
CDR3aa: CAISAPTSGHQETQYF

j_gene: TRBJ1-1
abundance: NA
v_gene: TRBV20-1
CDR3aa: CSASKLVTMNTEAFF

j_gene: TRBJ1-2
abundance: NA
v_gene: TRBV19
CDR3aa: CASMSQGDYYGYTF

j_gene: TRBJ1-1
abundance: NA
v_gene: TRBV11-1
CDR3aa: CASSLGAGTEAFF

j_gene: TRBJ2-5
abundance: NA
v_gene: TRBV24-1
CDR3aa: CATSALGGAGETQYF

j_gene: TRBJ2-7
abundance: NA
v_gene: TRBV10-2
CDR3aa: CASARGQSYEQYF

j_gene: TRBJ2-7
abundance: NA
v_gene: TRBV6-2/TRBV6-3
CDR3aa: CASSFDGAYYEQYF

j_gene: TRBJ2-1
abundance: few
v_gene: TRBV9
CDR3aa: CASSMPGSGTTYNEQFF

j_gene: TRBJ2-7
abundance: NA
v_gene: TRBV4-1
CDR3aa: CASSLRGSGTYEQYF

j_gene: TRBJ1-4
abundance: NA
v_gene: TRBV14
CDR3aa: CASSRFLGKGSEKLFF

j_gene: TRBJ1-2
abundance: NA
v_gene: TRBV4-1
CDR3aa: CASSQVLRDGYTF

j_gene: TRBJ2-1
abundance: NA
v_gene: TRBV6-5
CDR3aa: CASSPGREWDNEQFF

j_gene: TRBJ1-1
abundance: NA
v_gene: TRBV6-5
CDR3aa: CASSYLASMNTEAFF

j_gene: TRBJ2-7
abundance: NA
v_gene: TRBV28
CDR3aa: CASSLSSAAAHEQYF

j_gene: TRBJ2-2
abundance: NA
v_gene: TRBV4-1
CDR3aa: CASSPKRPGGQGTGELFF

j_gene: TRBJ2-7
abundance: NA
v_gene: TRBV27
CDR3aa: CASSSIREGPDEQYF

j_gene: TRBJ1-4
abundance: NA
v_gene: TRBV6-2/TRBV6-3
CDR3aa: CASSQASPPLNEKLFF

j_gene: TRBJ2-7
abundance: NA
v_gene: TRBV6-2/TRBV6-3
CDR3aa: CATTPAGTSGRFYYYEQYF

j_gene: TRBJ2-3
abundance: NA
v_gene: TRBV27
CDR3aa: CASSYGQQREITDTQYF

j_gene: TRBJ1-3
abundance: NA
v_gene: TRBV19
CDR3aa: CASSMGQSVSGNTIYF

j_gene: TRBJ2-1
abundance: NA
v_gene: TRBV7-8
CDR3aa: CASTLMAGTQYNEQFF

j_gene: TRBJ2-1
abundance: NA
v_gene: TRBV27
CDR3aa: CASSLIPLAGLSSYNEQFF

j_gene: TRBJ1-1
abundance: NA
v_gene: TRBV5-1
CDR3aa: CASSSNTGGTEAFF

j_gene: TRBJ1-5
abundance: NA
v_gene: TRBV9
CDR3aa: CASSPHSLNQPQHF

j_gene: TRBJ1-5
abundance: NA
v_gene: TRBV19
CDR3aa: CASSPRGSSNQPQHF

j_gene: TRBJ1-1
abundance: NA
v_gene: TRBV12-3/TRBV12-4
CDR3aa: CASSWGDRKAFF

j_gene: TRBJ2-2
abundance: NA
v_gene: TRBV5-1
CDR3aa: CASSPAQTSYGELFF

j_gene: TRBJ1-1
abundance: NA
v_gene: TRBV9
CDR3aa: CASSVREKRAFF

j_gene: TRBJ2-2
abundance: NA
v_gene: TRBV5-4
CDR3aa: CASSLYSGGAGELFF

j_gene: TRBJ1-2
abundance: NA
v_gene: TRBV7-8
CDR3aa: CASRRDRGRRDGYTF

j_gene: TRBJ1-1
abundance: NA
v_gene: TRBV11-2
CDR3aa: CASSLQGSFTEAFF

j_gene: TRBJ2-7
abundance: NA
v_gene: TRBV3-1/TRBV3-2
CDR3aa: CASSLQGSRTDEQYF

j_gene: TRBJ1-1
abundance: NA
v_gene: TRBV11-3
CDR3aa: CASSSRGGQGTEAFF

j_gene: TRBJ2-3
abundance: NA
v_gene: TRBV7-8
CDR3aa: CASSLALLAYLDTQYF

j_gene: TRBJ1-2
abundance: NA
v_gene: TRBV28
CDR3aa: CASSLRAGPYGYTF

j_gene: TRBJ2-7
abundance: NA
v_gene: TRBV6-4
CDR3aa: CATRWQGRTSGGAYEQYF

j_gene: TRBJ1-1
abundance: NA
v_gene: TRBV4-1
CDR3aa: CASSQGQGAGAEAFF

j_gene: TRBJ1-6
abundance: NA
v_gene: TRBV6-5
CDR3aa: CASSYSTGNNSPLHF

j_gene: TRBJ2-1
abundance: NA
v_gene: TRBV15
CDR3aa: CATSTQSGGSYNEQFF

j_gene: TRBJ1-1
abundance: NA
v_gene: TRBV19
CDR3aa: CASREGGWVTEAFF

j_gene: TRBJ2-3
abundance: NA
v_gene: TRBV15
CDR3aa: CATSRDLREGDTQYF

j_gene: TRBJ2-3
abundance: few
v_gene: TRBV4-2
CDR3aa: CASSSQGLADTDTQYF

j_gene: TRBJ1-1
abundance: NA
v_gene: TRBV4-2
CDR3aa: CASSQNRDLNTEAFF

j_gene: TRBJ1-2
abundance: NA
v_gene: TRBV5-1
CDR3aa: CASRPGIDYGYTF

j_gene: TRBJ1-2
abundance: NA
v_gene: TRBV6-5
CDR3aa: CASSSVGGGTYGYTF

j_gene: TRBJ1-5
abundance: NA
v_gene: TRBV6-1
CDR3aa: CASSEARGGVQPQHF

j_gene: TRBJ1-1
abundance: once
v_gene: TRBV5-1
CDR3aa: CASSFTGLINTEAFF

j_gene: TRBJ1-1
abundance: NA
v_gene: TRBV10-3
CDR3aa: CAIMTGTSNTEAFF

j_gene: TRBJ1-1
abundance: NA
v_gene: TRBV3-1/TRBV3-2
CDR3aa: CASSPSPVNTEAFF

j_gene: TRBJ1-3
abundance: once
v_gene: TRBV5-1
CDR3aa: CASSQGTIGNTIYF

j_gene: TRBJ2-1
abundance: NA
v_gene: TRBV5-6
CDR3aa: CASSLRRGVYNEQFF